These 24 T cell receptor beta chains share one sample of origin, sequenced in a study of OX40 agonist ivuxolimab in advanced cancers. Clones were sequenced by immunoSEQ multiplex PCR, and TCRdb holds only the in-frame ones, with some missing. The sample has 65,000 to 95,000 clones; about nine tenths are singletons. The sample here was CD4+ or CD8+ T cells sorted from blood, taken in a trial of the OX40 agonist ivuxolimab. These receptors were obtained from an adult with an advanced solid tumor such as melanoma, head and neck, liver or kidney cancer.

The rearrangement uses TRBV2 and TRBJ2-7; 8 bases fit TRBD1. Germline CDR1 and CDR2: SNHLY and FYNNEI. The CDR3 runs 13 residues. Trimming removed 8 bases from V and 1 base from J; junction bases left unmatched: 4. This chain's CDR3 is CASCWTGSYEQYF. CDR3 coding DNA: TGTGCCAGCTGCTGGACAGGGTCCTACGAGCAGTACTTC.

This clone was detected once. This rearrangement joins TRBV7-2 to TRBJ1-5, with 8 bases lining up with TRBD1. Germline V gene lookup returns CDR1 SGHTA and CDR2 FQGNSA. The CDR3 is 16 residues long. Unmatched junction bases numbered 15, after V lost 5 bases and J lost 9 bases. The CDR3, as DNA: TGTGCCAGCAGCGAAACATGGCAGGGGGCCCCACGGCCCCAGCATTTT. Its protein is CASSETWQGAPRPQHF.

The chain employs TRBV5-8 and TRBJ1-5, with 9 bases that match TRBD1. Germline trimming cut 6 bases from V and 4 bases from J; bases unmatched to any gene: 8. Germline V gives CDR1 SGHTS, CDR2 YDEGEE. CDR3 size: 15 residues. The DNA of the CDR3 is TGTGCCAGCAATGGACAGGGGAGGCCAAATCAGCCCCAGCATTTT. Protein product: CASNGQGRPNQPQHF.

There are a few counts of this clone. The J gene is TRBJ2-1, the V gene TRBV23-1; 9 bases align to TRBD1. TRBV23-1 is an ORF for which the function is uncertain. The CDR3 length is 15 residues. V gave up 2 bases and J gave up 6 bases; unmatched junction bases: 5. This chain's CDR3 is CASSQQGQGGNEQFF. CDR3 nucleotides: TGCGCCAGCAGTCAACAGGGACAGGGAGGCAATGAGCAGTTCTTC.

V and J are TRBV6-5 and TRBJ2-3; 9 bases map to TRBD1. Trimming cost V 5 bases and J 6 bases; bases outside gene matches: 6. Germline lookup yields CDR1 MNHEY and CDR2 SVGAGI. CDR3 size: 14 residues. The CDR3 region is CASSDTGGHDTQYF. The CDR3 bases are TGTGCCAGCAGTGACACAGGGGGCCACGATACGCAGTATTTT.

The CDR3 here is CASSPTGADQPQHF. CDR3 sequence (DNA): TGTGCCAGCAGTCCGACAGGGGCGGATCAGCCCCAGCATTTT. This chain connects TRBV6-1 to TRBJ1-5, with TRBD1 matching 8 bases. Losses at the gene ends were 5 bases for V and 5 bases for J; bases not matched to a gene: 5. The germline gives CDR1 MNHNS, CDR2 SASEGT. The CDR3 runs to 14 residues.

A few counts support this clone. J is TRBJ1-3 and V is TRBV7-9; D unresolved. Per the germline V gene, CDR1 is SEHNR and CDR2 is FQNEAQ (reference sequence). V was clipped by 1 base and J by 3 bases, with 7 bases between them. CDR3 length: 14 residues. This chain's CDR3 is CASSLEGFGNTIYF. The DNA of the CDR3 is TGTGCCAGCAGCTTAGAAGGGTTTGGAAACACCATATATTTT.

This sequence joins TRBV4-1 and TRBJ1-5, with a possible D match to TRBD1 (5 bases). CDR3 size: 17 residues. Germline-derived CDR1 and CDR2 are MGHRA and YSYEKL. V lost 1 base, J lost 2 bases, and 15 bases lay in between. CDR3 in amino acids: CASSQVVAGGGNQPQHF. For the CDR3, the DNA is TGCGCCAGCAGCCAAGTGGTGGCCGGGGGTGGCAATCAGCCCCAGCATTTT.

The chain recombines TRBV6-5 with TRBJ1-2; the match to TRBD1 covers 7 bases. V was pared by 4 bases and J by 1 base, with 9 bases of the junction left unmatched. This CDR3 has 16 amino acids. Germline CDR1 reads MNHEY; CDR2 reads SVGAGI. Written as DNA, the CDR3 is TGTGCCAGCAGTTCGGGACAGTCCTTACGTAACTATGGCTACACCTTC. Protein: CASSSGQSLRNYGYTF.

V usage is TRBV15 and J usage is TRBJ1-1; D unclear. Germline V gives CDR1 LNHNV, CDR2 YYDKDF (reference sequence). Trimming shortened V by 5 bases and J by 2 bases, and 3 bases separated the two germline ends. The length of the CDR3 is 11 residues. DNA for the CDR3: TGTGCCACCAGCGGAAACACTGAAGCTTTCTTT. The encoded protein is CATSGNTEAFF.

This clone was recorded once. The J gene is TRBJ2-1, the V gene TRBV6-5; a possible D gene is TRBD2 (5 bases). This CDR3 region has 14 residues. V was clipped by 0 bases and J by 7 bases, with 10 bases between them. The germline gives CDR1 MNHEY, CDR2 SVGAGI. The CDR3 DNA reads TGTGCCAGCAGTTACTCCACTAGTGGTAATGAGCAGTTCTTC. Its protein product is CASSYSTSGNEQFF.

The rearrangement joins TRBV5-1 to TRBJ2-2, with a possible D match to TRBD2 (6 bases). Per germline, CDR1 SGHRS and CDR2 YFSETQ. V was cut by 2 bases and J by 2 bases, with 10 bases left in between. The CDR3 spans 15 residues. CDR3 sequence (DNA): TGCGCCAGCAGCTTTGGGGGGTTCAACACCGGGGAGCTGTTTTTT. This translates into CASSFGGFNTGELFF.

The CDR3 reads CASSVVMGDQPQHF. The CDR3 nucleotides are TGTGCCAGCAGTGTTGTAATGGGGGATCAGCCCCAGCATTTT. This rearrangement joins TRBV6-5 to TRBJ1-5; maybe TRBD1 (5 bases). Between the trimmed V and J ends, which lost 5 bases and 5 bases, there was a span of 13 bases. This CDR3 is built from 14 residues. The germline V gene has CDR1 MNHEY and CDR2 SVGAGI.

This sequence joins TRBV6-1 and TRBJ1-1; 12 nucleotides agree with TRBD1. CDR1 is MNHNS and CDR2 is SASEGT in the germline V gene. The CDR3 is 14 amino acids. J lost 5 bases, V lost 6 bases, and 4 bases had no gene match. Written as DNA, the CDR3 is TGTGCCAGCAGGGGACAGGGGGCGCAAACTGAAGCTTTCTTT. It yields the protein CASRGQGAQTEAFF.

The chain employs TRBV7-9 and TRBJ1-2; possible D gene TRBD1, 5 bases. The CDR3 has 15 amino acids. Germline CDR1 and CDR2: SEHNR and FQNEAQ (reference sequence). V was cut by 1 base and J by 2 bases, with 11 bases left in between. The CDR3, as DNA: TGTGCCAGCAGCTTAGGGGGCGGTGAGAACTATGGCTACACCTTC. Translation: CASSLGGGENYGYTF. Using reference TRBV7-9 and TRBJ1-2 for the parts outside the CDR3, the full variable domain is DTGVSQNPRHKITKRGQNVTFRCDPISEHNRLYWYRQTLGQGPEFLTYFQNEAQLEKSRLLSDRFSAERPKGSFSTLEIQRTEQGDSAMYLCASSLGGGENYGYTFGSGTRLTVV.

This chain links TRBV5-1 with TRBJ2-5; the D is unclear. The CDR3 sequence is 14 residues long. V was cut by 1 base and J by 5 bases, with 12 bases left in between. The germline V gene encodes CDR1 SGHRS and CDR2 YFSETQ. As DNA, the CDR3 is TGCGCCAGCAGCTTGAGGTTAGGGAAGGAGACCCAGTACTTC. Translated: CASSLRLGKETQYF.

The chain combines TRBV29-1 with TRBJ2-3; TRBD1 agrees at 8 bases. Germline CDR1 reads SQVTM; CDR2 reads ANQGSEA. CDR3 length: 13 amino acids. J gave up 1 base and V 7 bases, and 4 bases lay outside the gene matches. In DNA, the CDR3 is TGCAGCGCCCAACAGGGGGGCACAGATACGCAGTATTTT. This codes for CSAQQGGTDTQYF.

This clone has a handful of counts. The chain has TRBV6-5 and TRBJ1-6; no definite D call. Per the germline V gene, CDR1 is MNHEY and CDR2 is SVGAGI. Trimming removed 7 bases at V and 6 bases at J, with 16 bases between. CDR3 length: 15 residues. The DNA for the CDR3 is TGTGCCAGCACCACCAAGGGAGTTGCTAATTCACCCCTCCACTTT. Translated: CASTTKGVANSPLHF.

The CDR3 DNA reads TGTGCCAGCAGCCAAAAACAGGGTGGTGGGGCCAACGTCCTGACTTTC. Its translation: CASSQKQGGGANVLTF. The gene calls are TRBV5-4 and TRBJ2-6; possibly TRBD1 for D (6 bases). V was clipped by 4 bases and J by 3 bases, with 14 bases between them. This CDR3 comprises 16 residues. CDR1 and CDR2 (germline): SGHNT, YYREEE (reference sequence).

The chain carries TRBV4-1 and TRBJ2-3; TRBD2 agrees at 10 bases. In germline, CDR1 is MGHRA, CDR2 YSYEKL. The CDR3 has 18 amino acids. V trimming: 1 base; J trimming: 3 bases; junction bases outside the gene matches: 10. In DNA form, the CDR3 reads TGCGCCAGCAGCCAAGTAAGGATGAGCGGGGGGGCAACAGATACGCAGTATTTT. This sequence encodes CASSQVRMSGGATDTQYF.

This sequence joins TRBV19 and TRBJ1-5; weak D call: TRBD1 (5 bases). Per the germline V gene, CDR1 is LNHDA and CDR2 is SQIVND (reference sequence). The V end lost 1 base, the J end lost 11 bases, and 12 bases lay between the germline ends. This CDR3 is built from 13 residues. Here the CDR3 reads CASSIGGVRAQHF. The CDR3 DNA is TGTGCCAGTAGTATAGGGGGGGTCAGGGCCCAGCATTTT.

The chain couples TRBV28 to TRBJ2-5; TRBD1 aligns across 7 bases. This CDR3 spans 15 amino acids. V dropped 6 bases and J dropped 1; count of bases not matched to a gene: 8. Germline CDR1 is MDHEN and CDR2 is SYDVKM. The CDR3 loop reads CASSPAGGPQETQYF. The CDR3, as DNA: TGTGCCAGCAGCCCCGCAGGGGGTCCCCAAGAGACCCAGTACTTC.

The rearrangement links TRBV19 to TRBJ1-4; TRBD1 matches 7 bases. Trimming at V came to 9 bases and at J to 0 bases, leaving 7 bases not matched to a gene. The CDR3 is made up of 15 amino acids. CDR1 is LNHDA and CDR2 is SQIVND in the germline V gene (reference sequence). The DNA for the CDR3 is TGTGCCAGCCAGGGACAGACTGCAACTAATGAAAAACTGTTTTTT. This sequence encodes CASQGQTATNEKLFF.

The V gene is TRBV11-2, the J gene TRBJ1-4; D perhaps matches TRBD1 (5 bases). V shed 7 bases and J shed 7 bases, with 31 bases lying between them. This CDR3 contains 19 residues. In germline, CDR1 is SGHAT, CDR2 FQNNGV. This chain's CDR3 is CASKPPLRVGDHNSEKLFF. CDR3 in DNA: TGTGCCAGCAAACCCCCTCTTCGAGTTGGGGACCATAATTCTGAAAAACTGTTTTTT.